Below are 26 T cell receptor beta chains sequenced from a single sample in a study of blood T cells in healthy people across ages. A second PCR, run for about 7 to 11 cycles, used a sample-barcoded 5' primer plus a J-beta primer mix. TCRdb ran MiXCR on the 5' RACE reads and lists one entry per CDR3 protein. Here the sample spans about 1 million distinct CDR3 sequences, more than 35% being singletons. Input material: blood. The source of these receptors is a woman aged 60-70 years in good health.

There are many counts of this clonotype. The rearrangement links TRBV7-3 to TRBJ2-6; D gene uncertain. The CDR3 has 15 residues. V was pared by 5 bases and J by 0 bases, with 8 bases between. Germline CDR1 is SGHTA and CDR2 is FQGTGA. The CDR3: CASSSTISGANVLTF. The CDR3 DNA is TGTGCCAGCAGCAGTACAATCTCTGGGGCCAACGTCCTGACTTTC.

The chain is built from TRBV5-1 and TRBJ2-5; D unclear. The germline V gene has CDR1 SGHRS and CDR2 YFSETQ. Trimming removed 4 bases from V and 2 bases from J, with 15 bases in between. This CDR3 comprises 15 residues. CDR3 sequence (DNA): TGCGCCAGCAGCGCGCTATCGACGGGTCAAGAGACCCAGTACTTC. Protein product: CASSALSTGQETQYF.

A word on this clonotype: Germline is not matched at one junction end, which may reflect a read error. The rearrangement uses TRBV28 and TRBJ2-5; the D gene is possibly TRBD2 (6 bases). This CDR3 has 12 amino acids. The germline CDR1 and CDR2 sequences are MDHEN and SYDVKM. CDR3 residues: CASRRGQGTQYF. In nucleotides, the CDR3 is TGTGCCAGCAGGCGGGGCCAAGGGACCCAGTACTTC.

This chain uses TRBV2 with TRBJ2-7, with 8 bases identical to TRBD2. V lost 10 bases, J lost 0 bases, and 5 bases stayed unmatched. This CDR3 has 13 amino acids. CDR1 and CDR2 from the germline V gene are SNHLY and FYNNEI. CDR3 coding DNA: TGTGCCACACAGACTAGCGCCTCCTACGAGCAGTACTTC. Protein sequence: CATQTSASYEQYF.

This clonotype has a count of ten or more. This chain's CDR3 is CSVEEGDRGEKLFF. DNA for the CDR3: TGCAGCGTTGAAGAAGGGGATCGGGGTGAAAAACTGTTTTTT. V gene TRBV29-1 combines with J gene TRBJ1-4; D perhaps matches TRBD1 (5 bases). The V gene lost 0 bases and the J gene lost 7 bases, with 12 bases spanning the gap. Germline-derived CDR1 and CDR2 are SQVTM and ANQGSEA. This CDR3 has 14 residues.

This clonotype was counted only a few times. The chain employs TRBV28 and TRBJ2-4; unclear D gene. The CDR3 is 17 residues long. Germline assignment: CDR1 MDHEN and CDR2 SYDVKM. Trimming stripped 10 bases from V and 0 bases from J, with 22 bases between. In DNA, the CDR3 is TGTGCCACCCAACACCGGCCGGTGGAGCTAGCCAAAAACATTCAGTACTTC. It yields the protein CATQHRPVELAKNIQYF.

The chain links TRBV27 to TRBJ2-3; D remains unclear. Looked up from germline, CDR1 is MNHEY and CDR2 is SMNVEV (reference sequence). CDR3 length equals 13 residues. V shed 0 bases and J shed 4 bases, with 5 bases lying between them. Written as DNA, the CDR3 is TGTGCCAGCAGTTTATCGAGACCAGATACGCAGTATTTT. Protein: CASSLSRPDTQYF.

The chain uses TRBV20-1 and TRBJ2-6; D is perhaps TRBD1 or TRBD2 (5 bases each). Deletions cut 7 bases from V and 0 bases from J, with 13 bases between. Per the germline V gene, CDR1 is DFQATT and CDR2 is SNEGSKA (reference sequence). This CDR3 has 15 residues. The CDR3 loop reads CSGKKGTSGANVLTF. The CDR3 bases are TGCAGTGGGAAGAAAGGGACCTCTGGGGCCAACGTCCTGACTTTC.

This clonotype was picked up a small number of times. The chain links TRBV9 to TRBJ1-6, with D uncertain. Trimming pared 1 base from V and 5 bases from J, leaving 10 bases between. Germline CDR1 is SGDLS and CDR2 is YYNGEE. The CDR3 runs 15 residues. The CDR3 reads CASSVWGNDNSPLHF. The CDR3 coding sequence is TGTGCCAGCAGCGTATGGGGAAACGATAATTCACCCCTCCACTTT.

Many counts were recorded for this clonotype. The J gene is TRBJ2-5, the V gene TRBV28; D is possibly TRBD1 (6 bases). Gene TRBJ2-7 matches the end of the DNA better, so the J call may be wrong. Germline lookup yields CDR1 MDHEN and CDR2 SYDVKM. This CDR3 has 16 residues. The chain's CDR3 is CASSLYPLDSTSEQYF. CDR3 DNA sequence: TGTGCCAGCAGTTTATATCCGCTGGACAGTACATCCGAGCAGTACTTC.

The V gene is TRBV7-2, the J gene TRBJ2-3; D may be TRBD1 or TRBD2 (5 bases each). In germline, CDR1 is SGHTA, CDR2 FQGNSA. The CDR3 is 13 amino acids. Trimming removed 4 bases at V and 2 bases at J, with 7 bases between. The chain's CDR3 is CASSWDVTDTQYF. The CDR3 nucleotides are TGTGCCAGCAGCTGGGACGTCACAGATACGCAGTATTTT.

This rearrangement joins TRBV20-1 to TRBJ2-1, with 8 bases that match TRBD1. V shed 5 bases and J 4 bases; nucleotides not matched to a gene: 1. The CDR3 length is 12 residues. CDR1 and CDR2 (germline): DFQATT, SNEGSKA (reference sequence). The CDR3 region has the DNA TGCAGTGCTGGACAGGGTTACAATGAGCAGTTCTTC. Protein: CSAGQGYNEQFF.

V is TRBV12-3 or TRBV12-4 and J is TRBJ2-3; unclear D gene. The V end was cut by 5 bases, the J end by 4 bases, with 10 bases between. The CDR3 loop spans 13 amino acids. The CDR3 loop reads CASSGVRSDTQYF. CDR3 bases: TGTGCCAGCAGTGGGGTTAGGTCAGATACGCAGTATTTT.

The table lists this clonotype with a few counts. The chain recombines TRBV7-6 with TRBJ1-5; D gene ambiguous. V was trimmed by 5 bases and J by 8 bases, leaving 13 bases between them. This CDR3 contains 13 residues. The germline V gene has CDR1 SGHVS and CDR2 FNYEAQ. The CDR3 is CASSPPGVKPQHF. The CDR3, as DNA: TGTGCCAGCAGCCCACCCGGGGTGAAGCCCCAGCATTTT.

The chain couples TRBV12-3 or TRBV12-4 to TRBJ2-1, with D uncertain. The J call may be mistaken, given a closer DNA end match to TRBJ2-7. The CDR3 extends over 16 amino acids. CDR3 region: CASSLRLLPGRYEQYF. The CDR3 DNA reads TGTGCCAGCAGTTTGAGGCTTCTCCCTGGTCGCTATGAGCAGTACTTC.

DNA for the CDR3: TGCAGTGCTAGTGGTCCCGGGACAGGGACCGACACTGAAGCTTTCTTT. Its translation: CSASGPGTGTDTEAFF. The chain uses TRBV20-1 and TRBJ1-1; 9 bases map to TRBD1. Trimming removed 3 bases from V and 3 bases from J; junction bases left unmatched: 11. The germline CDR1 and CDR2 sequences are DFQATT and SNEGSKA (reference sequence). The CDR3 contains 16 residues.

The table lists this clonotype with a count of one. V usage is TRBV7-8 and J usage is TRBJ2-5; unclear D gene. The germline gives CDR1 SGHVS, CDR2 FQNEAQ. V was shortened by 0 bases and J by 0 bases, with 14 bases between the two germline ends. The CDR3 is made up of 17 amino acids. The CDR3 sequence is CASSLAYRAGYQETQYF. CDR3 bases: TGTGCCAGCAGCTTAGCATATCGGGCCGGTTACCAAGAGACCCAGTACTTC.

The rearrangement links TRBV20-1 to TRBJ2-7; D not resolved. In germline, CDR1 is DFQATT, CDR2 SNEGSKA (reference sequence). CDR3 length: 13 amino acids. V was clipped by 6 bases and J by 7 bases, with 19 bases between them. The CDR3 bases are TGCAGTGCCGCGGTCCCACCAAGAGCTGAGCAGTACTTC. Its protein is CSAAVPPRAEQYF.

A word on this clonotype: A read error may explain this, as a much larger clone is one base away. This chain uses TRBV6-6 with TRBJ2-5; weak D call: TRBD2 (6 bases). The CDR3 is 13 residues long. Germline V lookup: CDR1 MNHNY, CDR2 SVGAGI (reference sequence). The DNA of the CDR3 is TGTGCCGGCAGTTACCGGGAGCAAGAGACCCAGTACTTC. Translated: CAGSYREQETQYF.

This clonotype was recorded a few times. This chain uses TRBV28 with TRBJ2-7; D is perhaps TRBD2 (7 bases). V shed 10 bases and J shed 2 bases, with 21 bases lying between them. CDR1 is MDHEN, CDR2 SYDVKM, per germline. The CDR3 length is 15 residues. Here the CDR3 reads CATNPSPGGTYEQYF. The CDR3 DNA is TGTGCCACTAACCCGTCTCCGGGGGGCACCTACGAGCAGTACTTC.

The chain employs TRBV11-2 and TRBJ1-4, with TRBD1 matching over 7 bases. Germline CDR1 SGHAT, CDR2 FQNNGV. The CDR3 extends over 20 amino acids. V gave up 1 base and J gave up 7 bases; unmatched junction bases: 21. The CDR3 loop is CASSLVRIGTVEGLGEKLFF. The CDR3 DNA reads as TGTGCCAGCAGCTTAGTGAGGATCGGGACAGTGGAGGGTCTGGGTGAAAAACTGTTTTTT.

This clonotype was seen only a few times. V is TRBV6-5 and J is TRBJ2-1; TRBD2 matches at 10 bases. The CDR3 is 13 amino acids. In germline, CDR1 is MNHEY, CDR2 SVGAGI. V was pared by 7 bases and J by 8 bases, with 5 bases of the junction left unmatched. CDR3 nucleotides: TGTGCCAGCAACCCTAGCGGGAGATATGAGCAGTTCTTC. This sequence encodes CASNPSGRYEQFF.

This chain uses TRBV6-5 with TRBJ2-2, with unresolved D. This CDR3 contains 12 residues. Germline V CDR1 and CDR2: MNHEY, SVGAGI. V lost 5 bases and J lost 7, with 8 bases in between. CDR3 in amino acids: CASSAWDGELFF. The CDR3, as DNA: TGTGCCAGCAGTGCTTGGGACGGGGAGCTGTTTTTT.

This chain uses TRBV6-6 with TRBJ2-1; 9 bases fit TRBD2. The germline V gene encodes CDR1 MNHNY and CDR2 SVGAGI (reference sequence). With V trimmed by 6 bases and J by 6 bases, 9 bases remained unmatched. This CDR3 has 15 amino acids. CDR3 protein: CASRLQGTSLNEQFF. In DNA, the CDR3 is TGTGCCAGCAGACTCCAAGGGACTAGCCTCAATGAGCAGTTCTTC.

This clonotype was detected a few times. J is TRBJ2-5 and V is TRBV20-1, with 8 positions matching TRBD2. The end of the DNA fits TRBJ2-7 better, so the J call may be wrong. The CDR3 runs 17 residues. Germline V CDR1 and CDR2: DFQATT, SNEGSKA (reference sequence). The CDR3 DNA follows: TGCAGTGCTAAACCTCCCCCCCTCGGGACTAGGGACTACGAGCAGTACTTC. Translated: CSAKPPPLGTRDYEQYF.

This clonotype came up once. V and J are TRBV3-1 and TRBJ2-4; TRBD1 is a possible D gene (6 bases). V lost 1 base and J lost 0, with 16 bases in between. Germline lookup yields CDR1 LGHDT and CDR2 YNNKEL (reference sequence). This CDR3 is built from 18 residues. The DNA for the CDR3 is TGTGCCAGCAGCCAAGGAATTAGGACAGATCTAGCCAAAAACATTCAGTACTTC. This encodes CASSQGIRTDLAKNIQYF.